This T cell receptor beta chain was found in a study of T cell repertoires in cytomegalovirus infection. This clonotype showed up just a few times. The antigen remains unidentified. CDR3 length: 16 residues. Germline lookup yields CDR1 MGHRA and CDR2 YSYEKL. V dropped 1 base and J dropped 3; count of bases not matched to a gene: 8. TCRdb re-called the reads with MiXCR, one entry per CDR3 protein. The sample yields 110,000 or so distinct CDR3 sequences, about 30% seen once. This specimen was CD8+ T cells from cultured PBMCs, taken from culture after CMV antigen stimulation. The chain recombines TRBV4-1 with TRBJ1-1; the match to TRBD1 covers 7 bases. The TCR sequence derives from a human donor in good health (CMV status not recorded). Some clones in this sample may be carry-over from other donors' samples. The CDR3 here is CASSQAPMTGHTEAFF. CDR3 DNA sequence: TGCGCCAGCAGCCAAGCCCCCATGACAGGGCACACTGAAGCTTTCTTT.